This T cell receptor (beta chain) was recovered during a study of spatial heterogeneity in lung cancer. Study in general: Alpha-chain detections were consistently fewer than beta-chain detections among the sequences. Findings of the study overall: The appearance of ubiquitous expanded tumor TCRs in blood was greater at resection than follow-up.

The CDR3 is made up of 16 amino acids. Germline lookup yields CDR1 SEHNR and CDR2 FQNEAQ (reference sequence). The V and J ends lost 2 bases and 0 bases respectively, with 11 bases between them. Time point meaning: sample taken at primary tumor resection. Tumor, nontumor lung or frozen PBMC supplied whole RNA, sequenced without sorting. Donors were 72 untreated early-stage non-small cell lung cancer patients. TCRdb redid the calling of the 5' RACE reads with MiXCR, one entry per CDR3 protein. Of 70,000 to 90,000 distinct CDR3 sequences in the sample, about an eighth were seen once. This clonotype was detected ten times or more. The antigen remains undetermined.

The chain combines TRBV7-9 with TRBJ2-1, with a possible D match to TRBD2 (5 bases). Sequenced here: PBMCs, sampled at surgery. The receptor was isolated from a male donor with early-stage non-small cell lung cancer. The DNA for the CDR3 is TGTGCCAGCAGCTTATATGAGGGTTACTCCTACAATGAGCAGTTCTTC. Translation: CASSLYEGYSYNEQFF.